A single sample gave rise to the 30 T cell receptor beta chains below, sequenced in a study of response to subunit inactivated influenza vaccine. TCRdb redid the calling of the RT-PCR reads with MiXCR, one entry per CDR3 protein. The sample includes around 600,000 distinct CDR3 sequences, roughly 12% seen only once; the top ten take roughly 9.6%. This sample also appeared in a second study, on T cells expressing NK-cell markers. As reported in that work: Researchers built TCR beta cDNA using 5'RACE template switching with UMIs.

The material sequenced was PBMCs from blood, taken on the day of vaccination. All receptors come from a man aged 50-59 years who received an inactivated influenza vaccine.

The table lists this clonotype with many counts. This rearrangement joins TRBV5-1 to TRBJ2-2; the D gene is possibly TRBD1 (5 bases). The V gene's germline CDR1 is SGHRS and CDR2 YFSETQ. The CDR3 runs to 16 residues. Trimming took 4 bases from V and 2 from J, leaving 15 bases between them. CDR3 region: CASSLGSGPNTGELFF. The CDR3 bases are TGCGCCAGCAGCCTGGGATCAGGGCCTAACACCGGGGAGCTGTTTTTT.

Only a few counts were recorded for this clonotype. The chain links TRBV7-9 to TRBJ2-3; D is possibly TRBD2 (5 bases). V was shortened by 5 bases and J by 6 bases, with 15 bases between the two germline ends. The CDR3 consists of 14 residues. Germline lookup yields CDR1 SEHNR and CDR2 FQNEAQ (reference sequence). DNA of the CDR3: TGTGCCAGCAGCCCACAAACTAGAACTGATACGCAGTATTTT. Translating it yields CASSPQTRTDTQYF.

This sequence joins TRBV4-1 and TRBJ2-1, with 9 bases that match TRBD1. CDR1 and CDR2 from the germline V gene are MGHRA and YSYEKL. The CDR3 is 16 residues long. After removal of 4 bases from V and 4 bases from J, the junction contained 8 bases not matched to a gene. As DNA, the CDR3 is TGCGCCAGCAGCCTACAGACAGGGGGAGAATACAATGAGCAGTTCTTC. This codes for CASSLQTGGEYNEQFF.

CDR3 protein: CSARTGSGVSYEQYF. The CDR3 DNA reads TGCAGTGCTAGAACAGGATCCGGTGTCTCCTACGAGCAGTACTTC. The chain is built from TRBV20-1 and TRBJ2-7, with a weak D call TRBD1 (5 bases). Germline CDR1 DFQATT, CDR2 SNEGSKA (reference sequence). Trimming pared 2 bases from V and 0 bases from J, leaving 14 bases between. The CDR3 is 15 amino acids.

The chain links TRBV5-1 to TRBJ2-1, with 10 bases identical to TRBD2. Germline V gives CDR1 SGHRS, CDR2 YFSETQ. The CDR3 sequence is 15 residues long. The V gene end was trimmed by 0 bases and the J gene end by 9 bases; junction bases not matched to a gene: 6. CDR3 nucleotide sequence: TGCGCCAGCAGCTTGGCAGCGGGGGGGCCCGGTGAGCAGTTCTTC. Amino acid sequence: CASSLAAGGPGEQFF.

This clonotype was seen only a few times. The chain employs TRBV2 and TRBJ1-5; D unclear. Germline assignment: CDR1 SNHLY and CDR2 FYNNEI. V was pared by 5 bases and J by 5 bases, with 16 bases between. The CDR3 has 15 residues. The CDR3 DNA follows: TGTGCCAGCAGTCTCCTACGGATGCGGGATCAGCCCCAGCATTTT. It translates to CASSLLRMRDQPQHF. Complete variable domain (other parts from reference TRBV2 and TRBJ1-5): EPEVTQTPSHQVTQMGQEVILRCVPISNHLYFYWYRQILGQKVEFLVSFYNNEISEKSEIFDDQFSVERPDGSNFTLKIRSTKLEDSAMYFCASSLLRMRDQPQHFGDGTRLSIL.

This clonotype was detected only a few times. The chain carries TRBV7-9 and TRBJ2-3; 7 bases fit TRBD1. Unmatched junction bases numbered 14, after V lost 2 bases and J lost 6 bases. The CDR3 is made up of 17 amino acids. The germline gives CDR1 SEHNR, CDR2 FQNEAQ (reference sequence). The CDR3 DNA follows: TGTGCCAGCAGCTTACCCATGACAGGGTGGGTTGAGGATACGCAGTATTTT. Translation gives CASSLPMTGWVEDTQYF.

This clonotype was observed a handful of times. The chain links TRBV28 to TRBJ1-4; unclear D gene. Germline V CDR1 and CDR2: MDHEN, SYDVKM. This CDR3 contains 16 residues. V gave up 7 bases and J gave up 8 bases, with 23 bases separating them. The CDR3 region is CASTPQPGRRREKLFF. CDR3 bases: TGTGCCAGCACCCCCCAGCCAGGCAGGCGTCGGGAAAAACTGTTTTTT.

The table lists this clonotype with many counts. CDR3 in DNA: TGTGCCACCAGCGGGACAGGGGGGACCGGGGAGCTGTTTTTT. Its translation is CATSGTGGTGELFF. The V call is TRBV24-1, the J call TRBJ2-2, with 11 bases matching TRBD1. The germline V gene encodes CDR1 KGHDR and CDR2 SFDVKD. Germline trimming cut 7 bases from V and 5 bases from J; bases unmatched to any gene: 2. The CDR3 loop spans 14 amino acids.

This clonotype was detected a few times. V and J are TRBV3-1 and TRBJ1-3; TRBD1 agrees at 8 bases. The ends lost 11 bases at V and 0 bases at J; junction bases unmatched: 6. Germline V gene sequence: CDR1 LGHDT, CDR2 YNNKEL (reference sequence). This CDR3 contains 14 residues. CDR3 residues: CASATGGSGNTIYF. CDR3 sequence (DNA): TGTGCCTCAGCAACAGGGGGCTCTGGAAACACCATATATTTT.

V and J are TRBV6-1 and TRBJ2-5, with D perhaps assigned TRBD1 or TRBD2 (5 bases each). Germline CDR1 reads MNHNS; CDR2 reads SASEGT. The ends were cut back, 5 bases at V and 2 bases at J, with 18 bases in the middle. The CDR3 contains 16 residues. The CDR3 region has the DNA TGTGCCAGCAGTCTAATGGGGGATAGCTCGCAAGAGACCCAGTACTTC. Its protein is CASSLMGDSSQETQYF.

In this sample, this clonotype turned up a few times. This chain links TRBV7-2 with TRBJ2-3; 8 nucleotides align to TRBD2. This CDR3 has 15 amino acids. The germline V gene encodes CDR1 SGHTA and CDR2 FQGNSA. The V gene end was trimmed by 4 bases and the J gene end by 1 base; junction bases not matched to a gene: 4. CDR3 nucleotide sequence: TGTGCCAGCAGCTCGACTAGCGTGGGCACAGATACGCAGTATTTT. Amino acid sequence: CASSSTSVGTDTQYF. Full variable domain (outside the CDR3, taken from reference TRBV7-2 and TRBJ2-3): GAGVSQSPSNKVTEKGKDVELRCDPISGHTALYWYRQSLGQGLEFLIYFQGNSAPDKSGLPSDRFSAERTGGSVSTLTIQRTQQEDSAVYLCASSSTSVGTDTQYFGPGTRLTVL.

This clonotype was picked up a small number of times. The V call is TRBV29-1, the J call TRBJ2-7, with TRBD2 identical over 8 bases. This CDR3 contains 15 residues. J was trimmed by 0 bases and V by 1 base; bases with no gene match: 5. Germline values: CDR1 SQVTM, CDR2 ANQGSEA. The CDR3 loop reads CSVEGRGESSYEQYF. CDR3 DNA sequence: TGCAGCGTTGAAGGGCGGGGGGAGAGCTCCTACGAGCAGTACTTC.

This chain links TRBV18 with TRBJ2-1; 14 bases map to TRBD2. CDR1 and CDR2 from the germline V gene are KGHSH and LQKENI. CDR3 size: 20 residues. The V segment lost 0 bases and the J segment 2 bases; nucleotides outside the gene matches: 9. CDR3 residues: CASSPPVGTSGRETYNEQFF. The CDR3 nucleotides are TGTGCCAGCTCACCACCGGTGGGGACTAGCGGGAGAGAAACCTACAATGAGCAGTTCTTC.

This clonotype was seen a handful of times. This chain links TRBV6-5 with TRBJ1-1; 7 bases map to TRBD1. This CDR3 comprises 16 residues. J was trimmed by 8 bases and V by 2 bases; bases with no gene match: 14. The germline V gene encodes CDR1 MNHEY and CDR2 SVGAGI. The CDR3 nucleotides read TGTGCCAGCAGTTACCCTCCCTCGACAGGGCTCGGCGAAGCTTTCTTT. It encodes CASSYPPSTGLGEAFF.

The CDR3 sequence: CASSSAGRSNEQFF. The CDR3 region has the DNA TGTGCCAGCAGCTCAGCGGGACGATCAAATGAGCAGTTCTTC. The rearrangement links TRBV7-1 to TRBJ2-1; D is tentatively TRBD1 or TRBD2 (5 bases each). TRBV7-1 is filed as an ORF, its function uncertain. The CDR3 consists of 14 residues. The V end lost 0 bases, the J end lost 7 bases, and 10 bases lay between the germline ends.

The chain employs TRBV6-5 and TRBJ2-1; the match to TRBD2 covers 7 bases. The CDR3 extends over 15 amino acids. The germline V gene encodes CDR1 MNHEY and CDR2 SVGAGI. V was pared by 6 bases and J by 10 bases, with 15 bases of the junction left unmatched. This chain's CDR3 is CASSVLTGGSGEQFF. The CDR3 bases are TGTGCCAGCAGCGTACTCACCGGGGGGTCTGGCGAGCAGTTCTTC.

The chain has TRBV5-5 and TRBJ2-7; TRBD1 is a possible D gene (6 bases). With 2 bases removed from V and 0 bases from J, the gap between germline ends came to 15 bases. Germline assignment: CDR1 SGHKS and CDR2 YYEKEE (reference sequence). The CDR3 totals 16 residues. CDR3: CASSLFRDTSSYEQYF. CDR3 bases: TGTGCCAGCAGCTTATTCCGGGACACGAGCTCCTACGAGCAGTACTTC.

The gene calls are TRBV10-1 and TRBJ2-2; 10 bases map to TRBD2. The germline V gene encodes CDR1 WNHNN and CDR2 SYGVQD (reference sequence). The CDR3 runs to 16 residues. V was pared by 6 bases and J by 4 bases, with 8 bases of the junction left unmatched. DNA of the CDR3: TGCGCCAGCAGCGGGGCTAGCGGGGGCCCCACCGGGGAGCTGTTTTTT. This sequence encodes CASSGASGGPTGELFF.

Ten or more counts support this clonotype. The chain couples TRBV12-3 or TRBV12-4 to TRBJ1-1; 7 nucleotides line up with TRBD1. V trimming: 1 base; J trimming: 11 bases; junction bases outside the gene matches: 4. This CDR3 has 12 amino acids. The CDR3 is CASSLDRGEAFF. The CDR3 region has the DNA TGTGCCAGCAGTTTAGACAGGGGAGAGGCTTTCTTT.

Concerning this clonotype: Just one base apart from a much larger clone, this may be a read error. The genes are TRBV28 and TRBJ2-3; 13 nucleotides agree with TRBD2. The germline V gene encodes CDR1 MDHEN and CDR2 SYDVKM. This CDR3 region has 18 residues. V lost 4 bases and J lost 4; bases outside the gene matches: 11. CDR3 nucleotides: TGTGCCAGCAGTTCGGGACTAGCGGGATTTCTTGGCGCAGATACGCAGTATTTT. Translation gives CASSSGLAGFLGADTQYF.

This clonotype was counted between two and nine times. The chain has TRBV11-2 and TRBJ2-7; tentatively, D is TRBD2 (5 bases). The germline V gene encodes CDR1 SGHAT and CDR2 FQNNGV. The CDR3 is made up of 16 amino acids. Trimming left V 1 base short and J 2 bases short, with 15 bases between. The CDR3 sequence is CASSLGAGGIPYEQYF. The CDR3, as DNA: TGTGCCAGCAGCTTAGGGGCAGGAGGAATTCCCTACGAGCAGTACTTC.

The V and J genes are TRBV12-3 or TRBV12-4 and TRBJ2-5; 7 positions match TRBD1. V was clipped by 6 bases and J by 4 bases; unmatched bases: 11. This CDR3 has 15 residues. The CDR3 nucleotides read TGTGCCAGCAGCACGACCAGGGGGTACAGAGAGACCCAGTACTTC. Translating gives CASSTTRGYRETQYF.

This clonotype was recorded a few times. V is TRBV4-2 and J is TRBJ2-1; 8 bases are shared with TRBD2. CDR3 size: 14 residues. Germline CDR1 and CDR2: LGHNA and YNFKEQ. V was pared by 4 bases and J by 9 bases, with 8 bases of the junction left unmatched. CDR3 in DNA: TGTGCCAGCAGCCCGGGACTAGAAATCCCTGAGCAGTTCTTC. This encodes CASSPGLEIPEQFF.

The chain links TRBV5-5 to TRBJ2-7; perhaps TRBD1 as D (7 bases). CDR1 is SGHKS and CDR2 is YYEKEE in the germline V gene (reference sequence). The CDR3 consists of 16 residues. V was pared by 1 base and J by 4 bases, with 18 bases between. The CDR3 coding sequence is TGTGCCAGCAGCTTGATCCCGGCCAGGGGGGTGTACGAGCAGTACTTC. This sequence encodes CASSLIPARGVYEQYF.

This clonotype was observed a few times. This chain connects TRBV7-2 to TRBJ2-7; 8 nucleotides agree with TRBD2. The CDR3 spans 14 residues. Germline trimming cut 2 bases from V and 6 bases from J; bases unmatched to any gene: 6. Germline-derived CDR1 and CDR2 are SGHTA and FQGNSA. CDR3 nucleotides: TGTGCCAGCAGCTTACCGGGGGGGCCCCGCGAGCAGTACTTC. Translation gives CASSLPGGPREQYF.

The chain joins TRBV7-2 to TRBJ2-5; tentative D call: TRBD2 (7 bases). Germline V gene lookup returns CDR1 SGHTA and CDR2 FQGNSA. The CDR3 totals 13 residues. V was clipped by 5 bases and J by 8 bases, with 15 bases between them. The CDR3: CASSRGGAGTQYF. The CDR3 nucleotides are TGTGCCAGCAGCAGAGGGGGGGCGGGAACCCAGTACTTC.

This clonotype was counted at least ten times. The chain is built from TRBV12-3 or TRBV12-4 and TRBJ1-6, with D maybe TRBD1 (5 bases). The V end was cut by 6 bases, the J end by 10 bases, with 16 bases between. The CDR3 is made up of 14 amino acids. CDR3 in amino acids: CASSPGGGGSPLHF. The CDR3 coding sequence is TGTGCCAGCAGCCCTGGGGGGGGAGGATCACCCCTCCACTTT.

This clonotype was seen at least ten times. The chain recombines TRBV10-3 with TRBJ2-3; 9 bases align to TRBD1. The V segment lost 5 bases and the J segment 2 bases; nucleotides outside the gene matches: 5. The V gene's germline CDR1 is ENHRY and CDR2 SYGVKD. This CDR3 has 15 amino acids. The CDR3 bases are TGTGCCATCAGTAGACAGGGGGTAGACACAGATACGCAGTATTTT. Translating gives CAISRQGVDTDTQYF.

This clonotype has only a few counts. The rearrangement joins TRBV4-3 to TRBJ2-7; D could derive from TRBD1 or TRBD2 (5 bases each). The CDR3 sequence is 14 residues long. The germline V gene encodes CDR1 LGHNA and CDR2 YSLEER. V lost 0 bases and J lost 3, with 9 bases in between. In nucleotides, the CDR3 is TGCGCCAGCAGCCAAGATGGGGGTTACTACGAGCAGTACTTC. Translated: CASSQDGGYYEQYF.